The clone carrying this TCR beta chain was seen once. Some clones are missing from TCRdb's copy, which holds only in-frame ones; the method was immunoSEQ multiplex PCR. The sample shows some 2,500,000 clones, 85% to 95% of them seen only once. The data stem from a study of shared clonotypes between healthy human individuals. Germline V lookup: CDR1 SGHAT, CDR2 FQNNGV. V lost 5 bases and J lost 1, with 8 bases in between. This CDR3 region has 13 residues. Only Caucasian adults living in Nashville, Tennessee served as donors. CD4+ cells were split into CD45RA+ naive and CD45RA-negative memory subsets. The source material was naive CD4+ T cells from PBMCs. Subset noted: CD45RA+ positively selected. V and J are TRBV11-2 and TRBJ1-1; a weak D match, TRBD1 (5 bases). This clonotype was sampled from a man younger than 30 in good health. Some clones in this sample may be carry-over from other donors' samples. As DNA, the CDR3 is TGTGCCAGCAGCCGACAGAGGAACACTGAAGCTTTCTTT. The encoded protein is CASSRQRNTEAFF.